The 19 T cell receptor beta chains presented below share a single source sample, sequenced in a study of OX40 agonist ivuxolimab in advanced cancers. This table comes from immunoSEQ multiplex PCR, and its TCRdb copy is limited to in-frame clones, with some not included. The table has some 90,000 clones, more than 70% seen once. The source material was CD4+ or CD8+ T cells sorted from blood, sampled in a trial of the OX40 agonist ivuxolimab. These receptor sequences come from an adult with an advanced solid tumor such as melanoma, head and neck, liver or kidney cancer.

The J gene is TRBJ1-6, the V gene TRBV7-9, with 7 bases aligning to TRBD1. CDR1 SEHNR and CDR2 FQNEAQ come from the germline V gene (reference sequence). CDR3 length equals 15 residues. V was clipped by 5 bases and J by 10 bases; unmatched bases: 11. The CDR3 DNA is TGTGCCAGCAGCCCAGGGGGGACAGTAGTATCACCCCTCCACTTT. Translating gives CASSPGGTVVSPLHF.

This clone was seen a single time. The CDR3 coding sequence is TGTGCCAGTAGTATTAGGAGCCTGGGCGCTAGCGTGGATAAGGCGTCCTACAATGAGCAGTTCTTC. Its protein product is CASSIRSLGASVDKASYNEQFF. The chain carries TRBV19 and TRBJ2-1; perhaps TRBD2 as D (6 bases). This CDR3 comprises 22 residues. CDR1 and CDR2 from the germline V gene are LNHDA and SQIVND (reference sequence). Trimming took off 3 bases at V and 1 base at J, with 31 bases between the two ends.

CDR3 region: CASSFTGTRSGLFF. The CDR3 nucleotides are TGTGCCAGCAGCTTTACCGGGACTAGGTCGGGGCTGTTTTTT. The chain has TRBV11-1 and TRBJ2-2; 8 bases are a match to TRBD2. J lost 13 bases, V lost 3 bases, and 10 bases had no gene match. CDR1 SGHAT and CDR2 FQDESV come from the germline V gene (reference sequence). The CDR3 has 14 residues. The whole variable domain, remainder taken from reference TRBV11-1 and TRBJ2-2, is EAEVAQSPRYKITEKSQAVAFWCDPISGHATLYWYRQILGQGPELLVQFQDESVVDDSQLPKDRFSAERLKGVDSTLKIQPAELGDSAMYLCASSFTGTRSGLFFGEGSRLTVL.

The gene calls are TRBV9 and TRBJ2-3; TRBD2 matches at 7 bases. The CDR3 sequence is 17 residues long. Per the germline V gene, CDR1 is SGDLS and CDR2 is YYNGEE. The V and J ends lost 2 bases and 2 bases, in that order; junction bases with no gene match: 11. Here the CDR3 reads CASSVTPGLTPTDTQYF. The CDR3 nucleotides are TGTGCCAGCAGCGTTACTCCGGGACTAACACCCACAGATACGCAGTATTTT.

This clone was picked up one time. CDR3 coding DNA: TGCGCCAGCAGCTTGGGACCGGGACAGGGAGGTTCACCCCTCCACTTT. Translation: CASSLGPGQGGSPLHF. The chain is built from TRBV5-1 and TRBJ1-6, with 9 bases identical to TRBD1. The J segment lost 9 bases and the V segment lost 0 bases, leaving 7 bases of the junction unmatched. This CDR3 region has 16 residues. The germline V gene has CDR1 SGHRS and CDR2 YFSETQ.

CDR3 in amino acids: CASSQGRGEQYF. The CDR3 bases are TGTGCCAGCAGTCAGGGACGTGGCGAGCAGTACTTC. The gene calls are TRBV6-5 and TRBJ2-7; D possibly uses TRBD1 or TRBD2 (5 bases each). Trimming left V 5 bases short and J 6 bases short, with 11 bases between. Germline V gene lookup returns CDR1 MNHEY and CDR2 SVGAGI. The CDR3 extends over 12 amino acids.

V and J are TRBV7-2 and TRBJ2-7, with TRBD2 matching 9 bases. V trimming: 1 base; J trimming: 3 bases; junction bases outside the gene matches: 4. The CDR3 loop spans 15 amino acids. The V gene's germline CDR1 is SGHTA and CDR2 FQGNSA. In nucleotides, the CDR3 is TGTGCCAGCAGCTTAGTGTCTAGCGGGAACTACGAGCAGTACGTC. This sequence encodes CASSLVSSGNYEQYV.

This chain links TRBV28 with TRBJ1-5, with D possibly matching TRBD1 (6 bases). V shed 1 base and J shed 7 bases, with 11 bases lying between them. This CDR3 region has 14 residues. From germline, CDR1 is MDHEN and CDR2 SYDVKM. CDR3: CASSLFTGTQPQHF. CDR3 bases: TGTGCCAGCAGTTTATTCACAGGGACGCAGCCCCAGCATTTT.

The chain has TRBV7-2 and TRBJ2-1; D is uncertain. Trimming pared 3 bases from V and 3 bases from J, leaving 6 bases between. The CDR3 is 13 amino acids. Germline CDR1 reads SGHTA; CDR2 reads FQGNSA. CDR3 amino acids: CASSFSGYNEQFF. The CDR3 DNA follows: TGTGCCAGCAGCTTTTCCGGCTACAATGAGCAGTTCTTC. The variable domain in full, completed from reference TRBV7-2 and TRBJ2-1, reads GAGVSQSPSNKVTEKGKDVELRCDPISGHTALYWYRQSLGQGLEFLIYFQGNSAPDKSGLPSDRFSAERTGGSVSTLTIQRTQQEDSAVYLCASSFSGYNEQFFGPGTRLTVL.

This clone was counted once. This rearrangement joins TRBV2 to TRBJ2-2; 10 nucleotides match TRBD2. Germline V CDR1 and CDR2: SNHLY, FYNNEI. The CDR3 has 16 amino acids. Unmatched junction bases numbered 5, after V lost 6 bases and J lost 1 base. The CDR3 region is CASSDTSGVNTGELFF. Here the CDR3 DNA reads TGTGCCAGCAGCGACACTAGCGGGGTGAACACCGGGGAGCTGTTTTTT.

This clone was seen only once. The V call is TRBV27, the J call TRBJ2-3; 11 bases match TRBD1. Germline assignment: CDR1 MNHEY and CDR2 SMNVEV (reference sequence). V shed 0 bases and J 5 bases; nucleotides not matched to a gene: 1. The CDR3 loop spans 15 amino acids. The CDR3 here is CASSLSGTGGDTQYF. The CDR3 DNA is TGTGCCAGCAGTTTATCGGGGACAGGGGGAGATACGCAGTATTTT.

The rearrangement joins TRBV29-1 to TRBJ1-1; no clear D gene. Trimming left V 4 bases short and J 4 bases short, with 16 bases between. Germline CDR1 SQVTM, CDR2 ANQGSEA. The CDR3 consists of 14 residues. Here the CDR3 reads CSVAFRLKGTEAFF. In DNA, the CDR3 is TGCAGCGTTGCCTTCAGACTTAAGGGCACTGAAGCTTTCTTT.

This chain joins TRBV5-6 and TRBJ2-5; D is uncertain. Trimming took off 1 base at V and 2 bases at J, with 9 bases between the two ends. From germline, CDR1 is SGHDT and CDR2 YYEEEE. This CDR3 has 14 residues. CDR3 in DNA: TGTGCCAGCAGCTTGACGGGCCGGCAAGAGACCCAGTACTTC. The encoded protein is CASSLTGRQETQYF.

V is TRBV11-2 and J is TRBJ1-1, with D perhaps matching TRBD1 (5 bases). The germline V gene encodes CDR1 SGHAT and CDR2 FQNNGV. The CDR3 runs to 16 residues. With 5 bases removed from V and 2 bases from J, the gap between germline ends came to 18 bases. The CDR3 coding sequence is TGTGCCAGCAGCCAATCCGGGGAGGGGTTCAACACTGAAGCTTTCTTT. Translating gives CASSQSGEGFNTEAFF.

The DNA for the CDR3 is TGTGCCAGCAGCTTAACGAGGGGCGAGCAGTACTTC. This translates into CASSLTRGEQYF. The rearrangement links TRBV7-3 to TRBJ2-7, with D perhaps being TRBD1 or TRBD2 (5 bases each). Trimming took 0 bases from V and 6 from J, leaving 6 bases between them. Germline-derived CDR1 and CDR2 are SGHTA and FQGTGA. CDR3 length equals 12 residues.

This chain connects TRBV5-6 to TRBJ2-2; 10 bases align to TRBD1. V gave up 3 bases and J gave up 6 bases; unmatched junction bases: 5. Looked up from germline, CDR1 is SGHDT and CDR2 is YYEEEE. The CDR3 runs to 15 residues. The CDR3 DNA is TGTGCCAGCAGCTCAGTAGGGACAGGGGCCGGGGAGCTGTTTTTT. Amino acids: CASSSVGTGAGELFF.

The chain recombines TRBV5-6 with TRBJ1-2; D is unresolved. Trimming took 0 bases from V and 7 from J, leaving 13 bases between them. The germline gives CDR1 SGHDT, CDR2 YYEEEE. The CDR3 has 14 residues. CDR3 sequence: CASSLDGPTFGYTF. The CDR3 DNA is TGTGCCAGCAGCTTGGACGGTCCTACTTTTGGCTACACCTTC. Using reference TRBV5-6 and TRBJ1-2 for the parts outside the CDR3, the full variable domain is DAGVTQSPTHLIKTRGQQVTLRCSPKSGHDTVSWYQQALGQGPQFIFQYYEEEERQRGNFPDRFSGHQFPNYSSELNVNALLLGDSALYLCASSLDGPTFGYTFGSGTRLTVV.

This chain connects TRBV25-1 to TRBJ2-1, with TRBD2 identical over 8 bases. Germline CDR1 is MGHDK and CDR2 is SYGVNS. V dropped 2 bases and J dropped 8; count of bases not matched to a gene: 11. The CDR3 length is 16 residues. In DNA form, the CDR3 reads TGTGCCAGCAGTGAACCGGGGACTAGAACGGGGCATGAGCAGTTCTTC. Its translation is CASSEPGTRTGHEQFF.

This sequence joins TRBV23-1 and TRBJ1-1; no definite D call. TRBV23-1 falls under the ORF class, with uncertain function. The V end lost 2 bases, the J end lost 1 base, and 5 bases lay between the germline ends. The CDR3 contains 13 residues. The CDR3 sequence: CASSQPANTEAFF. DNA for the CDR3: TGCGCCAGCAGTCAACCAGCGAACACTGAAGCTTTCTTT.